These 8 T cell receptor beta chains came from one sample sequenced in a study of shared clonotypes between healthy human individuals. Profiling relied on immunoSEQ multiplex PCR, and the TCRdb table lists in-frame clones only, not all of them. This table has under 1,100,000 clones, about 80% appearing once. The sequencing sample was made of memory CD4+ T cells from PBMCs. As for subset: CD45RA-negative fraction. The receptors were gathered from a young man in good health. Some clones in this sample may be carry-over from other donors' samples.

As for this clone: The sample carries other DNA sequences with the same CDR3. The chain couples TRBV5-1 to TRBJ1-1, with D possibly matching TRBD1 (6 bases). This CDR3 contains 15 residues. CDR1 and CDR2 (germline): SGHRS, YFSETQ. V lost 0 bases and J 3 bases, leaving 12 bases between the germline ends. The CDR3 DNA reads TGCGCCAGCAGCTTGGCCGGGCAGGGGCACACTGAAGCTTTCTTT. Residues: CASSLAGQGHTEAFF.

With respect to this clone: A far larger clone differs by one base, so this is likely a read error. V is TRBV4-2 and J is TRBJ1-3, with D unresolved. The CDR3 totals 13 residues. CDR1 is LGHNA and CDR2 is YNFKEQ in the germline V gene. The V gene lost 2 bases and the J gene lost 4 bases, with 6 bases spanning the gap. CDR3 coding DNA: TGTGCCAGCAGCCAAACCCACGGAAACACCATATATTTT. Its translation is CASSQTHGNTIYF.

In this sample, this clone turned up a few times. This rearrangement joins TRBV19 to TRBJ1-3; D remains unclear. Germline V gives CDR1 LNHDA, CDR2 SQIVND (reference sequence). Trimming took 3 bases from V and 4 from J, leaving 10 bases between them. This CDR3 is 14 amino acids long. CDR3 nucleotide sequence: TGTGCCAGTAGTATTTGGACGGCCGGAAACACCATATATTTT. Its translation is CASSIWTAGNTIYF.

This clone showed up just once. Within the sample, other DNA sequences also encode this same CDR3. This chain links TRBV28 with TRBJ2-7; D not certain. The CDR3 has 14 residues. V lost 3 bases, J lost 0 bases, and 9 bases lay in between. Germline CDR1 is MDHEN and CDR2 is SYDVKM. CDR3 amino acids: CASSLTPSSYEQYF. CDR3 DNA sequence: TGTGCCAGCAGTTTGACGCCCAGCTCCTACGAGCAGTACTTC.

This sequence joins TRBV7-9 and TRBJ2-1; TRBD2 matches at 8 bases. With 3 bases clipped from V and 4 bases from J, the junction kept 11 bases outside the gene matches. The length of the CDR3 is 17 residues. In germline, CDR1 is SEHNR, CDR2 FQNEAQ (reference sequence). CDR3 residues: CASSLSIGTRTYNEQFF. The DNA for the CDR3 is TGTGCCAGCAGCTTGTCAATCGGGACTAGAACATACAATGAGCAGTTCTTC.

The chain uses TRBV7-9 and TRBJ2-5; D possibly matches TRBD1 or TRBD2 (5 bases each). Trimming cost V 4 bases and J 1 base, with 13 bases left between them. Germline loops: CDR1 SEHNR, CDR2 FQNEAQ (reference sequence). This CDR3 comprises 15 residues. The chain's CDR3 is CASSSTPGPQETQYF. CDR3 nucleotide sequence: TGTGCCAGCAGCTCAACTCCGGGACCCCAAGAGACCCAGTACTTC.

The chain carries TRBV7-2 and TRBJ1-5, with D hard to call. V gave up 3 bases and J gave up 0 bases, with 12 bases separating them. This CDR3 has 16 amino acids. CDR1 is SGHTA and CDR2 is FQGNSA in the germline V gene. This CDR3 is CASSFGVSYSNQPQHF. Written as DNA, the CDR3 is TGTGCCAGCAGCTTTGGGGTCTCCTATAGCAATCAGCCCCAGCATTTT.

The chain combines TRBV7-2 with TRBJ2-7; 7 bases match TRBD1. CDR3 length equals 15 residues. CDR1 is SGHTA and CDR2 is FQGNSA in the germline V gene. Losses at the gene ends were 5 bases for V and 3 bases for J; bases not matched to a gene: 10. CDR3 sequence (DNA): TGTGCCAGCAGCGCCCAACAGGGGAATTACTACGAGCAGTACTTC. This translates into CASSAQQGNYYEQYF.